This T cell receptor beta chain was captured in a study of T cell changes during pregnancy in multiple sclerosis. TCRdb keeps only in-frame clones here, not all; method: immunoSEQ multiplex PCR. The sample contains around 50,000 clones, roughly 91% of which appear only once. The ends lost 5 bases at V and 7 bases at J; junction bases unmatched: 6. This CDR3 has 13 amino acids. Germline CDR1 is MNHNY and CDR2 is SVGAGI (reference sequence). This clone has just one count. The gene calls are TRBV6-6 and TRBJ1-2; TRBD1 agrees at 8 bases. The source is a female donor with multiple sclerosis, enrolled in a pregnancy study. The sample here was CD4+ T cells from peripheral blood mononuclear cells, taken in the third trimester of pregnancy. The CDR3 loop is CASSPQGAVGYTF. The CDR3 DNA is TGTGCCAGCAGTCCGCAGGGGGCGGTTGGCTACACCTTC.